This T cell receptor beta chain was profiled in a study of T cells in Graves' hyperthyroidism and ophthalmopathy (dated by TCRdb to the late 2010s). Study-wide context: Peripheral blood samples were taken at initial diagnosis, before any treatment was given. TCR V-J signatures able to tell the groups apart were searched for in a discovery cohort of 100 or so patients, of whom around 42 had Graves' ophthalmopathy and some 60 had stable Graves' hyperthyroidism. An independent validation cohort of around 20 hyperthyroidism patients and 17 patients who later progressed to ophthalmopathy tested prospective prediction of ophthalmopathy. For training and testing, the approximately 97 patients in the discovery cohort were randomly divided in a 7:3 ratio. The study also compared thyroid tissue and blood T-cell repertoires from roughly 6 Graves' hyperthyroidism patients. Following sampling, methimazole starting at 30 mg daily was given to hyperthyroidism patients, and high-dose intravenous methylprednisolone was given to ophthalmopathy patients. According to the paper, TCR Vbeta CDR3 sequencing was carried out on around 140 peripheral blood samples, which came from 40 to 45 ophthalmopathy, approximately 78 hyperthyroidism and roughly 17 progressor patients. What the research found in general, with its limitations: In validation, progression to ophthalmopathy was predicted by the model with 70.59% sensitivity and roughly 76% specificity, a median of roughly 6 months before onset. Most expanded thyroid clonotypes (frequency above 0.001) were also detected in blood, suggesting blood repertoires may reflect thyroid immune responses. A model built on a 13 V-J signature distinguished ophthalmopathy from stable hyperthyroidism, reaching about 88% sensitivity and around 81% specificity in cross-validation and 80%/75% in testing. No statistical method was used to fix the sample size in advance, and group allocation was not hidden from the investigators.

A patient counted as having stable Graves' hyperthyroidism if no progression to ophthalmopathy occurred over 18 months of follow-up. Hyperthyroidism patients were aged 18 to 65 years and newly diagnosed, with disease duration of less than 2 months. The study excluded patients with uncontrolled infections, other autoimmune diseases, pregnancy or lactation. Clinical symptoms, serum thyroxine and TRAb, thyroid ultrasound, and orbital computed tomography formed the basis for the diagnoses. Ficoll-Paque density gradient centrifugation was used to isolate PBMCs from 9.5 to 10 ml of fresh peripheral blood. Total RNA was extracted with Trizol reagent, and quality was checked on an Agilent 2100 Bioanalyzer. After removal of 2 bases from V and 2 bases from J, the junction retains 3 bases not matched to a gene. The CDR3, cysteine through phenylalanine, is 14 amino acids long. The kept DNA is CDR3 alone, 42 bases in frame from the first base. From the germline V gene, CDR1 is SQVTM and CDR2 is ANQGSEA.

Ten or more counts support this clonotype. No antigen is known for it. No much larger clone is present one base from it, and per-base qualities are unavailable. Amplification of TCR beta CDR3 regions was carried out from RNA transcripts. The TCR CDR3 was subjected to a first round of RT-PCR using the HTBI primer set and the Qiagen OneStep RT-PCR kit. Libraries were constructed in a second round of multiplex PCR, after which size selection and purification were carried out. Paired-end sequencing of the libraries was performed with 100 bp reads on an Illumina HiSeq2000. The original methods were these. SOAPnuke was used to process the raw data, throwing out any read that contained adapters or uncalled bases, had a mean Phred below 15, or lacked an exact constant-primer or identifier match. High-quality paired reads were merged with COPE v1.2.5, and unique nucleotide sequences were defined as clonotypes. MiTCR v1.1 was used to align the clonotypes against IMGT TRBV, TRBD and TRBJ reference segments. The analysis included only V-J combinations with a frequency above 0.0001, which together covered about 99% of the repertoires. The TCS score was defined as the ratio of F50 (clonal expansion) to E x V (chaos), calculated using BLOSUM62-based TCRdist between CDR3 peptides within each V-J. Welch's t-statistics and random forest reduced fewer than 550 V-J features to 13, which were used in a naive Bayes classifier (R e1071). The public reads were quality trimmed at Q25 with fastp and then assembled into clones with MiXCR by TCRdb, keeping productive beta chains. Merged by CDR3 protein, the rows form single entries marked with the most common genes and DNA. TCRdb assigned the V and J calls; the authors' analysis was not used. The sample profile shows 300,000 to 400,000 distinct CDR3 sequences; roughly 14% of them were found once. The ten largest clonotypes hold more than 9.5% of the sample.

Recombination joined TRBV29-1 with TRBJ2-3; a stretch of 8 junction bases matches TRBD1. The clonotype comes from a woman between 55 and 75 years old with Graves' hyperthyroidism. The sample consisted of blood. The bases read TGCAGCGTTGAAAAGGGACAGGCCACAGATACGCAGTATTTT. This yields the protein CSVEKGQATDTQYF.